This T cell receptor beta chain was observed in a study of blood T cell repertoires in COVID-19. In the authors' workflow: The authors estimated nucleated cell counts from reference gene primer amplification. This table comes from immunoSEQ multiplex PCR, and its TCRdb copy is limited to in-frame clones, with some not included. The V and J calls and clone size were taken over from that table, and D and trimming were inferred from the DNA. Of hundreds of thousands of clones listed, almost 90% are singletons. Across under 25 US areas, participants ranged in age from about 18 to 90 years. Cohort assignment relied on participant-reported clinical history. The CDR3 has 18 residues. With V trimmed by 6 bases and J by 6 bases, 20 bases remained unmatched. In germline, CDR1 is SGHTA, CDR2 FQGTGA.

The receptor was isolated from a young woman with acute COVID-19. The V and J genes are TRBV7-3 and TRBJ2-3; 8 bases match TRBD2. Sequenced sample: PBMCs or T cells enriched from blood (not recorded which). Here the CDR3 DNA reads TGTGCCAGCAGACGCGGACTAGCAGGAACCCTAAAGTCGGATACGCAGTATTTT. It is translated as CASRRGLAGTLKSDTQYF.